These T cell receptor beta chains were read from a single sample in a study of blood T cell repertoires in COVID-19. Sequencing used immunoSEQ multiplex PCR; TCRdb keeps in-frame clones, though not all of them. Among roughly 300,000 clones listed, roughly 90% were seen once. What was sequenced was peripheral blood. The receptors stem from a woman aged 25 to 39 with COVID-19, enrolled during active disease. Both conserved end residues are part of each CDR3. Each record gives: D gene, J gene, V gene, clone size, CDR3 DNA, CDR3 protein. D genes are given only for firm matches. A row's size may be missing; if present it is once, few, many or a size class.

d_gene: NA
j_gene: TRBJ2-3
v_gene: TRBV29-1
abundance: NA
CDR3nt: TGCAGCGGAGCGGAGCTCACAGATACGCAGTATTTT
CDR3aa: CSGAELTDTQYF

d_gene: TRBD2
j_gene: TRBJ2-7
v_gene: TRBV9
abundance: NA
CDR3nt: TGTGCCAGCAGCGTTCGAGAACTTACTAGCGGGAGTGGCTCCAACGAGCAGTACTTC
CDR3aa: CASSVRELTSGSGSNEQYF

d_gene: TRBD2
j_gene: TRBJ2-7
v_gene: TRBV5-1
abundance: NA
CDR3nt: TGCGCCAGCAGCTTGGAGGGACTAGCGGGGGGGACCTACGAGCAGTACTTC
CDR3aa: CASSLEGLAGGTYEQYF

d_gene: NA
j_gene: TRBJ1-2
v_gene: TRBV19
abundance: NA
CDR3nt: TGTGCCAGTAGTATAGATCGGAGGGTCGATGGCTACACCTTC
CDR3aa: CASSIDRRVDGYTF

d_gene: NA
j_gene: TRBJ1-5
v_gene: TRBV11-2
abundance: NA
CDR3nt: TGTGCCAGCAGCGTCGGTAGCAATCAGCCCCAGCATTTT
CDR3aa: CASSVGSNQPQHF

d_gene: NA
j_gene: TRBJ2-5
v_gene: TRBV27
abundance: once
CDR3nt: TGTGCCAGCAGTTTACAGTACCAAGAGACCCAGTACTTC
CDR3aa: CASSLQYQETQYF

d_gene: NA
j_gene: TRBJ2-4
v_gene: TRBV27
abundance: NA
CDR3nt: TGTGCCAGCAGCCCCCGGGGGGCACTAGCCAAAAACATTCAGTACTTC
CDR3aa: CASSPRGALAKNIQYF

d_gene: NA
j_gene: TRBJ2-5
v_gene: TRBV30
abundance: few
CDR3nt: TGTGCCTGGAGTGTAGGTTTTGGGAGTGGGGAGACCCAGTACTTC
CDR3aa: CAWSVGFGSGETQYF

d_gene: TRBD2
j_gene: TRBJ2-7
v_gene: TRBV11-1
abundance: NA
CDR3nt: TGTGCCAGCAGCCACCCATTAGCGGGAGCCTACGAGCAGTACTTC
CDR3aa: CASSHPLAGAYEQYF

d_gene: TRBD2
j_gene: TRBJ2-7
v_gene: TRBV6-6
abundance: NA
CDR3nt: TGTGCCAGCAGCGGTACGAGAGCGGGAGGTATTTACGAGCAGTACTTC
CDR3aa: CASSGTRAGGIYEQYF

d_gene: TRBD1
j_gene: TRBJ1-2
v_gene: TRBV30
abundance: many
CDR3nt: TGTGCCTGGGCCGGAGGACAGGCCGCTGGCTACACCTTC
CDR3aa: CAWAGGQAAGYTF

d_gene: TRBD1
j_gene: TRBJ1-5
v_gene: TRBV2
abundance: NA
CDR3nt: TGTGCCAGCAGCCCGACAGGGTTTGATGAGCCCCAGCATTTT
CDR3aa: CASSPTGFDEPQHF

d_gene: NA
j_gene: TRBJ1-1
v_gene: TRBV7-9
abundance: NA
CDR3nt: TGTGCCAGCAGCTCTCCCGCAGGGATGTACACTGAAGCTTTCTTT
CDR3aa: CASSSPAGMYTEAFF

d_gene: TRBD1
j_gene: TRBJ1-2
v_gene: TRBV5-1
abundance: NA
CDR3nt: TGCGCCAGCAGCTTCGGACAGGGGGCAGATGGCTACACCTTC
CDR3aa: CASSFGQGADGYTF

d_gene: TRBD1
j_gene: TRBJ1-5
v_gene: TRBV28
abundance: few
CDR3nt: TGTGCCAGCAGAATAAGGACAGGGGGCTACCAGCCCCAGCATTTT
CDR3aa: CASRIRTGGYQPQHF

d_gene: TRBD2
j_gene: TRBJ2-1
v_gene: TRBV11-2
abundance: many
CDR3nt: TGTGCCAGCAGCTTAGAACGCGGGAGACACAATGAGCAGTTCTTC
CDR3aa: CASSLERGRHNEQFF

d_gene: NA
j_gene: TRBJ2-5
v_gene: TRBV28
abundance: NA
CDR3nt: TGTGCCAGCAGTCCATTGATAGGGGGATCGGAAGAGACCCAGTACTTC
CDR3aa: CASSPLIGGSEETQYF

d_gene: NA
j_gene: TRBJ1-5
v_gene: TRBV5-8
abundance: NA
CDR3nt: TGTGCCAGCAGCTTGTACCGGGATCAGCCCCAGCATTTT
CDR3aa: CASSLYRDQPQHF

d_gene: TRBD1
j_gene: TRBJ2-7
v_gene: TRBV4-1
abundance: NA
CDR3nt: TGCGCCAGCAGCCGCGGATCCGGGACAGGGGGAGGACTAGGCGAGCAGTACTTC
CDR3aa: CASSRGSGTGGGLGEQYF

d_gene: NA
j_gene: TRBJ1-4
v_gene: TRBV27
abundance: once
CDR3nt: TGTGCCAGCAGGTCCATGAAATTTGGTGGGGCTGAAAAACTGTTTTTT
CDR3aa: CASRSMKFGGAEKLFF

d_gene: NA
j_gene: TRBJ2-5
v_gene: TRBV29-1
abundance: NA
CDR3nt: TGCAGCGTTGACAGGGACCAAGAGACCCAGTACTTC
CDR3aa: CSVDRDQETQYF

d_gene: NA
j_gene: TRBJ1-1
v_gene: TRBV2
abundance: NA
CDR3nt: TGTGCCAGCATTGGGACGGGAGTCATGAACACTGAAGCTTTCTTT
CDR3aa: CASIGTGVMNTEAFF

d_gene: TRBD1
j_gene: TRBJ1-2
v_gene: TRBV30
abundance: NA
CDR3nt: TGTGCCTGGACCCTTCAGGGGGCCAGCTACACCTTC
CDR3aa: CAWTLQGASYTF

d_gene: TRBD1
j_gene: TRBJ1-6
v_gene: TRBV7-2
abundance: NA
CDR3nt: TGTGCCAGCAGCTTTTGGGACAGGGATAATTCACCCCTCCACTTT
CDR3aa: CASSFWDRDNSPLHF

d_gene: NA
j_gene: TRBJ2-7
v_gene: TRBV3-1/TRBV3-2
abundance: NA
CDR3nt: TGTGCCAGCAGCCAAGGAACTAGTATACTAACGGGAACAAGCGAGCAGTACTTC
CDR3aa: CASSQGTSILTGTSEQYF

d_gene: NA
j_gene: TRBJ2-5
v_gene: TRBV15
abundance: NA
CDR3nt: TGTGCCACCAGCAGAGGAGGCGGGAAGGGGGAGACCCAGTACTTC
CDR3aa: CATSRGGGKGETQYF

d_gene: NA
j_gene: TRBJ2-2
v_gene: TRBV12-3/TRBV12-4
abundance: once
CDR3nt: TGTGCCAGCACCACTACCGGGGAGCTGTTTTTT
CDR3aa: CASTTTGELFF

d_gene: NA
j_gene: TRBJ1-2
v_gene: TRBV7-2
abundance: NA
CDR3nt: TGTGCCAGCAGGACAGCCCTAGGAAAGAACTATGGCTACACCTTC
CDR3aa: CASRTALGKNYGYTF

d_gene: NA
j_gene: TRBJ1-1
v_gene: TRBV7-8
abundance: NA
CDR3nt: TGTGCCAGCAGTCGAGCCCGAGGGACTGAAGCTTTCTTT
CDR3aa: CASSRARGTEAFF

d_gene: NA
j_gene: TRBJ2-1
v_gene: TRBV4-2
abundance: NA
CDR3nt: TGTGCCAGCAGCCGATCAGCGGACCCCAAGGGCAATGAGCAGTTCTTC
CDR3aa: CASSRSADPKGNEQFF

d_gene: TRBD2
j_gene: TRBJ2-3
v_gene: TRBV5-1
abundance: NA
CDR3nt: TGCGCCAGCAGCGTAACTAGCGGGAGGGACACAGATACGCAGTATTTT
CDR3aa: CASSVTSGRDTDTQYF

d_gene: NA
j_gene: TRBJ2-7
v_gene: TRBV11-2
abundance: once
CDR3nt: TGTGCCAGCAGCCTCCCTGCTAGTCGCGAGCAGTACTTC
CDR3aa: CASSLPASREQYF

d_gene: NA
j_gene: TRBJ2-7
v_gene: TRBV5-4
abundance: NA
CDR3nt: TGTGCCAGCAGCTTGTCGTCCTACGAGCAGTACTTC
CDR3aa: CASSLSSYEQYF

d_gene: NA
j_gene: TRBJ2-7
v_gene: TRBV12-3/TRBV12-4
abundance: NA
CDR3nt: TGTGCCAGCAGTTTAGGGGCGTCCGAGCAGTACTTC
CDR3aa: CASSLGASEQYF

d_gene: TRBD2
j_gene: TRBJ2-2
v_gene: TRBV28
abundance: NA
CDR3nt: TGTGCCAGCGGGATAGCGGGAGAGGGTACCGGGGAGCTGTTTTTT
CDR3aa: CASGIAGEGTGELFF

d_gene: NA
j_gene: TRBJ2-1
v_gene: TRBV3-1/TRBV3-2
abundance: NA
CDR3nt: TGTGCCAGCAGCCAACAGGGGCCCTCCTACAATGAGCAGTTCTTC
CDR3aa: CASSQQGPSYNEQFF

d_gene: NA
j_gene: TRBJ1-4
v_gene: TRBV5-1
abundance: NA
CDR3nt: TGCGCCAGCAGCCACAGGGAGCCAAATGAAAAACTGTTTTTT
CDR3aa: CASSHREPNEKLFF

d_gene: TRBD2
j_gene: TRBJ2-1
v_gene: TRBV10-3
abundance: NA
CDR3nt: TGTGCCATCAGTGGGACTAGCGGGTTCTTCTACAATGAGCAGTTCTTC
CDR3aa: CAISGTSGFFYNEQFF

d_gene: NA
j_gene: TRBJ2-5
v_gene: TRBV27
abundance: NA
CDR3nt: TGTGCCAGCAGTTTCATAGGGGATACACAAGAGACCCAGTACTTC
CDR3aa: CASSFIGDTQETQYF

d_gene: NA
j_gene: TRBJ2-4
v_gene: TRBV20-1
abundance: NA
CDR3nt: TGCAGTGCTAGTTCGGGGGAGAGATCCAAAAACATTCAGTACTTC
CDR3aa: CSASSGERSKNIQYF

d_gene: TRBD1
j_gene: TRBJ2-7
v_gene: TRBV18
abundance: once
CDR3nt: TGTGCCAGCTCACCGGGACAGGGCCACGAGCAGTACTTC
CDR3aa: CASSPGQGHEQYF

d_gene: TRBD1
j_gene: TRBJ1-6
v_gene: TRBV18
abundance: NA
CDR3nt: TGTGCCAGCTCCACCCGGGACAGGGGTATGTCACCCCTCCACTTT
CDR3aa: CASSTRDRGMSPLHF

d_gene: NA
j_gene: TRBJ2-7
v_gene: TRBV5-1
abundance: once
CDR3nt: TGCGCCAGCAGCTTGAAGTCAGGGGCGTCCTACGAGCAGTACTTC
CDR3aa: CASSLKSGASYEQYF